This T cell receptor beta chain stems from a study of PD-1 blockade in classical Hodgkin lymphoma (dated by TCRdb to between 2020 and 2021). General notes on the study: The study used CyTOF and TCR beta sequencing to define a peripheral blood immune signature of response to PD-1 blockade in classical Hodgkin lymphoma.

Broader findings and caveats from the paper: The study was limited to a single clinical trial cohort, and causes of repertoire differences, possibly disease activity or prior therapy, remained undefined. Newly diagnosed patients were reported to have lower baseline TCR diversity than healthy donors, and relapsed/refractory patients were reported to have lower baseline TCR diversity still.

The sample's time point label is to be understood as: newly diagnosed, previously untreated cHL patient sample. As a comparison group for the relapsed/refractory trial patients, PBMCs from patients with newly diagnosed, previously untreated classical Hodgkin lymphoma were sequenced. Peripheral blood was collected in 8 mL Vacutainer Cell Preparation Tubes, from which PBMCs were isolated by centrifugation and then cryopreserved. The Qiagen DNeasy kit was used to extract genomic DNA from unsorted PBMCs and from the negatively selected CD4+ and CD8+ fractions. Amplification of TCR beta CDR3 regions was done by immunoSEQ multiplex PCR with primers that anneal to V and J segments. Amplification bias was minimized using a synthetic immune receptor repertoire, and residual bias was removed computationally after sequencing. The original methods were these. Custom Python scripts were used to quantify repertoire diversity as the Shannon entropy index. The unsorted, CD4+ and CD8+ repertoires were each analyzed separately, with the exception of combined analyses, where CD4+ and CD8+ sequences were merged in silico. TCRdb obtained this table from immuneACCESS and retained in-frame rearrangements with V and J assigned. These tables miss some clones; where compared with another copy, unresolved V genes account for less than half of the shortfall, and the remainder is unexplained. The D gene and trimming were derived from the DNA, and the V and J assignments and clone size from that table. Present in this sample are tens of thousands of clones, 93% of which were seen just once. Jointly, the top ten make up over 2.5% of the sample.

Remarks on this clone: Its cognate antigen has yet to be identified. No clone much larger than this one lies a single base away; base qualities are absent.

The CDR3 sequence holds 15 residues, the cysteine and phenylalanine included. The read is trimmed to its CDR3 DNA, 45 bases read in frame from base 1. CDR1 and CDR2, looked up from the germline V gene, are SGDLS and YYNGEE. V sheds 4 bases and J sheds 1 base, leaving 14 bases between their ends. The rearranged chain carries TRBV9 and TRBJ1-1; no D gene can be assigned with confidence. This receptor was identified in a human donor with classical Hodgkin lymphoma. Sequenced input: peripheral blood mononuclear cells (PBMCs). In nucleotide form, the sequence is TGTGCCAGCAGCCCCGGAGGACGCCCGAACACTGAAGCTTTCTTT. Translated, it gives CASSPGGRPNTEAFF.